The next 21 T cell receptor beta chains were all read from a single sample in a study of blood T cell repertoires in COVID-19. Generated by immunoSEQ multiplex PCR, the TCRdb table keeps only in-frame clones and is missing some. Of about 76,000 clones listed, approximately 86% are singletons. Material: peripheral blood. The source of these receptors is a human donor in a cohort sampled during active COVID-19.

The rearrangement joins TRBV2 to TRBJ1-5; perhaps TRBD1 as D (6 bases). Looked up from germline, CDR1 is SNHLY and CDR2 is FYNNEI. V shed 8 bases and J shed 3 bases, with 11 bases lying between them. The CDR3 has 13 amino acids. The CDR3 sequence is CASGRQDNQPQHF. The CDR3 region has the DNA TGTGCCAGCGGCCGACAGGACAATCAGCCCCAGCATTTT.

The chain recombines TRBV21-1 with TRBJ2-3; the table's D call, TRBD1, was not checked against the DNA. TRBV21-1 has pseudogene status. CDR3 length: 19 amino acids. CDR3 DNA sequence: TGTGCCAGCAGCAAAAGGGGGCAACAGGTATGGTGGTTCACAGATACGCAGTATTTT. Its protein product is CASSKRGQQVWWFTDTQYF.

The chain joins TRBV5-1 to TRBJ1-1; D is undetermined. The CDR3 is 13 amino acids. Per germline, CDR1 SGHRS and CDR2 YFSETQ. V was pared by 4 bases and J by 5 bases, with 12 bases between. The CDR3 loop reads CASSGETWTEAFF. The DNA of the CDR3 is TGCGCCAGCAGCGGAGAGACCTGGACTGAAGCTTTCTTT.

The chain couples TRBV11-2 to TRBJ2-7; 9 nucleotides agree with TRBD1. Trimming cost V 4 bases and J 8 bases; bases outside gene matches: 12. The CDR3 is made up of 15 amino acids. The germline CDR1 and CDR2 sequences are SGHAT and FQNNGV. The CDR3 sequence: CASSSYRDREVKQYF. The CDR3 DNA reads TGTGCCAGCAGCTCGTACCGGGACAGGGAAGTCAAGCAGTACTTC.

V usage is TRBV4-3 and J usage is TRBJ1-2; perhaps TRBD1 as D (5 bases). Germline CDR1 reads LGHNA; CDR2 reads YSLEER. V dropped 1 base and J dropped 4 bases, with 16 bases sitting between them. The CDR3 extends over 16 amino acids. The CDR3 coding sequence is TGCGCCAGCAGCCAAGGGGTTGTGGGGCAGAGCTATGGCTACACCTTC. Its protein is CASSQGVVGQSYGYTF.

The V call is TRBV10-2, the J call TRBJ1-4; D possibly corresponds to TRBD1 (5 bases). Trimming stripped 3 bases from V and 10 bases from J, with 15 bases between. The CDR3 length is 14 residues. Germline V CDR1 and CDR2: WSHSY, SAAADI. The chain's CDR3 is CASSEQIAGGKLFF. The CDR3 nucleotides are TGCGCCAGCAGTGAACAGATTGCCGGGGGAAAACTGTTTTTT.

The chain recombines TRBV2 with TRBJ2-1; 10 bases align to TRBD2. Trimming at V came to 8 bases and at J to 5 bases, leaving 3 bases not matched to a gene. The CDR3 is 13 amino acids. Looked up from germline, CDR1 is SNHLY and CDR2 is FYNNEI. CDR3 coding DNA: TGTGCCAGCGGTACTAGCGGGAACAATGAGCAGTTCTTC. Translating it yields CASGTSGNNEQFF.

V is TRBV4-2 and J is TRBJ2-1, with 10 nucleotides matching TRBD2. J gave up 3 bases and V 6 bases, and 8 bases lay outside the gene matches. CDR1 and CDR2 (germline): LGHNA, YNFKEQ. The CDR3 runs to 16 residues. CDR3 sequence (DNA): TGTGCCAGCAGACTAGCGGGGTCTACCAACTACAATGAGCAGTTCTTC. This sequence encodes CASRLAGSTNYNEQFF.

This clone was counted only a few times. The chain recombines TRBV3-1 (or the pseudogene TRBV3-2) with TRBJ2-7; 7 bases align to TRBD2. Germline V gives CDR1 LGHDT, CDR2 YNNKEL (reference sequence). Trimming removed 5 bases from V and 0 bases from J; junction bases left unmatched: 7. The CDR3 length is 15 residues. The CDR3 nucleotides read TGTGCCAGCAGCATAGCGGGTTCTAGCTCCTACGAGCAGTACTTC. Amino acid sequence: CASSIAGSSSYEQYF.

The chain couples TRBV5-4 to TRBJ1-4; D is uncertain. The V and J ends lost 2 bases and 8 bases respectively, with 7 bases between them. This CDR3 region has 12 residues. The germline V gene encodes CDR1 SGHNT and CDR2 YYREEE (reference sequence). The CDR3 DNA reads as TGTGCCAGCAGCTTAGAGAAAGAAAAACTGTTTTTT. Translation: CASSLEKEKLFF.

This chain connects TRBV28 to TRBJ2-7, with 8 positions matching TRBD2. This CDR3 spans 15 amino acids. Germline lookup yields CDR1 MDHEN and CDR2 SYDVKM. With V trimmed by 5 bases and J by 0 bases, 6 bases remained unmatched. CDR3 nucleotides: TGTGCCAGCAGTCCTCCGGGGGGGAGCTCCTACGAGCAGTACTTC. Amino acid sequence: CASSPPGGSSYEQYF.

V is TRBV7-9 and J is TRBJ2-1; 9 bases match TRBD1. Looked up from germline, CDR1 is SEHNR and CDR2 is FQNEAQ (reference sequence). The CDR3 extends over 14 amino acids. V was clipped by 5 bases and J by 6 bases; unmatched bases: 5. CDR3 protein: CASSPGTGPNEQFF. Here the CDR3 DNA reads TGTGCCAGCAGCCCAGGGACAGGGCCCAATGAGCAGTTCTTC.

The chain is built from TRBV2 and TRBJ2-6, with 7 bases aligning to TRBD2. Germline assignment: CDR1 SNHLY and CDR2 FYNNEI. J was trimmed by 2 bases and V by 5 bases; bases with no gene match: 3. The CDR3 has 15 residues. For the CDR3, the DNA is TGTGCCAGCAGTTTAAGCGGGGCTGGGGCCAACGTCCTGACTTTC. Its protein is CASSLSGAGANVLTF.

The gene calls are TRBV18 and TRBJ1-1, with D hard to call. The CDR3 is 17 amino acids. The ends were cut back, 3 bases at V and 1 base at J, with 18 bases in the middle. The germline CDR1 and CDR2 sequences are KGHSH and LQKENI. CDR3 loop: CASSPITVRAGNTEAFF. CDR3 DNA sequence: TGTGCCAGCTCACCCATTACCGTTAGGGCGGGGAACACTGAAGCTTTCTTT.

This chain joins TRBV6-5 and TRBJ1-4, with D perhaps TRBD1 (6 bases). The CDR3 has 14 residues. The V gene's germline CDR1 is MNHEY and CDR2 SVGAGI. Between the trimmed V and J ends, which lost 5 bases and 8 bases, there was a span of 15 bases. The CDR3 DNA follows: TGTGCCAGCAGTCTTGAGGGGGGGCGAGAAAAACTGTTTTTT. Translation gives CASSLEGGREKLFF.

This sequence joins TRBV6-5 and TRBJ2-3; D may be TRBD2 (6 bases). Trimming removed 6 bases from V and 6 bases from J, with 19 bases in between. Germline V gene data show CDR1 as MNHEY and CDR2 as SVGAGI. The CDR3 sequence is 15 residues long. The DNA for the CDR3 is TGTGCCAGCAGCCGGGGCGGGGAGCTGGGTGATACGCAGTATTTT. Its translation: CASSRGGELGDTQYF.

The J gene is TRBJ2-2, the V gene TRBV29-1; 10 bases map to TRBD1. Germline trimming cut 4 bases from V and 5 bases from J; bases unmatched to any gene: 13. Germline V gene sequence: CDR1 SQVTM, CDR2 ANQGSEA. This CDR3 comprises 17 residues. As DNA, the CDR3 is TGCAGCGTTGTAAAATCGGGACAGGGGATTTTGACCGGGGAGCTGTTTTTT. It translates to CSVVKSGQGILTGELFF.

This chain connects TRBV28 to TRBJ2-7, with D perhaps matching TRBD2 (6 bases). This CDR3 has 12 residues. Trimming took 5 bases from V and 7 from J, leaving 12 bases between them. From germline, CDR1 is MDHEN and CDR2 SYDVKM. The CDR3 nucleotides read TGTGCCAGCAGTAAGCGGGCAGAAGAGCAGTACTTC. Residues: CASSKRAEEQYF. Supplemented by reference TRBV28 and TRBJ2-7, the full variable domain reads DVKVTQSSRYLVKRTGEKVFLECVQDMDHENMFWYRQDPGLGLRLIYFSYDVKMKEKGDIPEGYSVSREKKERFSLILESASTNQTSMYLCASSKRAEEQYFGPGTRLTVT.

CDR3 sequence: CASSVRTGGRETQYF. The CDR3 coding sequence is TGTGCCAGTAGTGTACGGACAGGGGGCAGGGAGACCCAGTACTTC. The chain is built from TRBV19 and TRBJ2-5, with 11 nucleotides matching TRBD1. This CDR3 has 15 residues. With 5 bases clipped from V and 5 bases from J, the junction kept 7 bases outside the gene matches. CDR1 LNHDA and CDR2 SQIVND come from the germline V gene (reference sequence).

This clone was seen a single time. CDR3 residues: CASSLATGMVEWTEAFF. DNA of the CDR3: TGTGCCAGCAGCTTAGCGACAGGGATGGTAGAATGGACTGAAGCTTTCTTT. This chain joins TRBV11-2 and TRBJ1-1; 7 bases are a match to TRBD1. The germline gives CDR1 SGHAT, CDR2 FQNNGV. This CDR3 has 17 amino acids. J was trimmed by 5 bases and V by 1 base; bases with no gene match: 13.

The chain combines TRBV3-1 (or the pseudogene TRBV3-2) with TRBJ2-3; 7 bases agree with TRBD2. CDR1 is LGHDT and CDR2 is YNNKEL in the germline V gene (reference sequence). The CDR3 length is 17 residues. The trim removed 0 bases at V and 4 bases at J, leaving 10 bases unmatched. The CDR3 protein is CASSQDRGGSRADTQYF. The CDR3 bases are TGTGCCAGCAGCCAAGATCGGGGCGGGAGCAGGGCAGATACGCAGTATTTT.